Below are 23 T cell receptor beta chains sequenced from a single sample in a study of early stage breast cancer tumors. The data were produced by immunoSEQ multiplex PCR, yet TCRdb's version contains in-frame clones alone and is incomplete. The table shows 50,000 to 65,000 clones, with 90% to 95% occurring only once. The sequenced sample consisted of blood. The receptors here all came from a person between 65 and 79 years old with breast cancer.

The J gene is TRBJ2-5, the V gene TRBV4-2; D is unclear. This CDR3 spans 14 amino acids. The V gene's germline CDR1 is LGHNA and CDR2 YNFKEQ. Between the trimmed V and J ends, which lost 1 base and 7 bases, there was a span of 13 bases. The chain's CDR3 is CASSQARSEGTQYF. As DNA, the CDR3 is TGTGCCAGCAGCCAAGCTAGGAGCGAAGGGACCCAGTACTTC.

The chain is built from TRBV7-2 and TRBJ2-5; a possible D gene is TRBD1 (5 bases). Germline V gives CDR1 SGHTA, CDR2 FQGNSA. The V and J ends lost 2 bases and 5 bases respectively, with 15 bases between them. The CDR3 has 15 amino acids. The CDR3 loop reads CASSLTSGSRETQYF. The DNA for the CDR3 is TGTGCCAGCAGCTTAACTTCAGGGTCTCGGGAGACCCAGTACTTC.

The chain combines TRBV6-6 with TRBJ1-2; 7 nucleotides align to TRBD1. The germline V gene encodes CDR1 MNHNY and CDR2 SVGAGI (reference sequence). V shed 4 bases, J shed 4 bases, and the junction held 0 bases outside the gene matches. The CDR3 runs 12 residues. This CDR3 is CASSWDSYGYTF. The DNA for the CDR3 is TGTGCCAGCAGTTGGGACAGCTATGGCTACACCTTC.

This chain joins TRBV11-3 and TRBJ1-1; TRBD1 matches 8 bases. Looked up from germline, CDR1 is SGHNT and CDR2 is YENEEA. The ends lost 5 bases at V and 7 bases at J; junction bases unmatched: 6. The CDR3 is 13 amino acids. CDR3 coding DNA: TGTGCCAGCAGCGGCGGACAGGGAGGTGAAGCTTTCTTT. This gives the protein CASSGGQGGEAFF.

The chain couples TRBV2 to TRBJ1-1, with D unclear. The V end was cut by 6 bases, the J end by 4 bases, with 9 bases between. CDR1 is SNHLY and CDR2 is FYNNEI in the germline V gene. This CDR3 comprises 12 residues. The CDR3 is CASSESTTEAFF. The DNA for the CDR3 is TGTGCCAGCAGCGAGAGTACCACTGAAGCTTTCTTT. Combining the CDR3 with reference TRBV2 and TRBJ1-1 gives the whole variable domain EPEVTQTPSHQVTQMGQEVILRCVPISNHLYFYWYRQILGQKVEFLVSFYNNEISEKSEIFDDQFSVERPDGSNFTLKIRSTKLEDSAMYFCASSESTTEAFFGQGTRLTVV.

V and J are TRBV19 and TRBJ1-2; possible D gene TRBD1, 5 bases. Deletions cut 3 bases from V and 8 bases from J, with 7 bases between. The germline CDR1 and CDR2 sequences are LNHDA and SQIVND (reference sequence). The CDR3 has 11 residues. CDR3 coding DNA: TGTGCCAGTAGTATCGGACAAGGCTACACCTTC. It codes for CASSIGQGYTF.

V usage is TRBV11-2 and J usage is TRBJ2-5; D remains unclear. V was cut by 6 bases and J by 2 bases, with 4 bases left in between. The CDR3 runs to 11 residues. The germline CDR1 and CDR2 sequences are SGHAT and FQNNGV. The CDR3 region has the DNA TGTGCCAGCAGTTATCAAGAGACCCAGTACTTC. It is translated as CASSYQETQYF.

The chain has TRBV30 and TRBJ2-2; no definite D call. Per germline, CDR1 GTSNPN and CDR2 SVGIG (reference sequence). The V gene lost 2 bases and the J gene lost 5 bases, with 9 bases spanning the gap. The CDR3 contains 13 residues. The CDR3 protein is CAWSSWSTGELFF. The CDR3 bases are TGTGCCTGGAGTTCGTGGAGTACCGGGGAGCTGTTTTTT.

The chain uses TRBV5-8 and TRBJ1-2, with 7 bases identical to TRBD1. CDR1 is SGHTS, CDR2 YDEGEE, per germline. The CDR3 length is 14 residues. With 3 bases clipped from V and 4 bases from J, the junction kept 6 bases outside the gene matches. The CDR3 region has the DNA TGTGCCAGCAGCTCCGTGGGACAGACCTATGGCTACACCTTC. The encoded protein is CASSSVGQTYGYTF.

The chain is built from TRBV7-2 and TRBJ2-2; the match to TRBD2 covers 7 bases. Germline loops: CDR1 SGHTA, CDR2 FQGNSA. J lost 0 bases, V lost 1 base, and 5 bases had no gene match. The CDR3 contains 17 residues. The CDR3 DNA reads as TGTGCCAGCAGCTTAGGACAGCGGGGAGCGAACACCGGGGAGCTGTTTTTT. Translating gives CASSLGQRGANTGELFF.

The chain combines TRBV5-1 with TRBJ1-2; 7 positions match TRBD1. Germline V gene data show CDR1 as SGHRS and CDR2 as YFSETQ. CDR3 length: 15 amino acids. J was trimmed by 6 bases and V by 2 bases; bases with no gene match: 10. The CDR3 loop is CASSFGGGAMNGYTF. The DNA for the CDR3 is TGCGCCAGCAGCTTTGGAGGGGGCGCGATGAATGGCTACACCTTC.

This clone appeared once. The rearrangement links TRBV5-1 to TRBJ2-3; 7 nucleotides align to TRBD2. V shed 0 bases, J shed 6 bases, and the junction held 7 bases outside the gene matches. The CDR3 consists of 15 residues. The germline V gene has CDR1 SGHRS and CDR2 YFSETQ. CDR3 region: CASSLGGGSPDTQYF. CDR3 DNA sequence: TGCGCCAGCAGCTTGGGTGGCGGGAGCCCCGATACGCAGTATTTT.

In nucleotides, the CDR3 is TGTGCCAGCAGCCCTTTGAGAATCCAAAGGAACACTGAAGCTTTCTTT. It is translated as CASSPLRIQRNTEAFF. The chain joins TRBV11-2 to TRBJ1-1; D ambiguous. Trimming removed 5 bases at V and 1 base at J, with 17 bases between. The CDR3 runs to 16 residues. CDR1 is SGHAT, CDR2 FQNNGV, per germline.

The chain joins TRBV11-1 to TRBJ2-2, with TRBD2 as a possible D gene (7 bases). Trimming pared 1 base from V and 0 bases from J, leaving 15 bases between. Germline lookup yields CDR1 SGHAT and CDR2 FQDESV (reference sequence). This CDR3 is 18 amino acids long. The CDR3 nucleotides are TGTGCCAGCAGCTTAGGGGGGAGGGGACATTCGAACACCGGGGAGCTGTTTTTT. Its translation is CASSLGGRGHSNTGELFF.

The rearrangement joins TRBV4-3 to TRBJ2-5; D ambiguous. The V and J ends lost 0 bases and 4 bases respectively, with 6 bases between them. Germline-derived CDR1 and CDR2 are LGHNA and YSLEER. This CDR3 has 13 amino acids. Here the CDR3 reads CASSQEGAETQYF. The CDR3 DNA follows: TGCGCCAGCAGCCAAGAGGGCGCAGAGACCCAGTACTTC.

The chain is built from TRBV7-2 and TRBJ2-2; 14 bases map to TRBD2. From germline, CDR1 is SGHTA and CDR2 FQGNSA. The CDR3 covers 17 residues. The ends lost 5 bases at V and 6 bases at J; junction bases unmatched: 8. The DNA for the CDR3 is TGTGCCAGCAGCCGAACGACTAGCGGGGGGGCCCCCGGGGAGCTGTTTTTT. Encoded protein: CASSRTTSGGAPGELFF.

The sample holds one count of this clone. The CDR3 loop reads CASSWGTSQNTEAFF. Written as DNA, the CDR3 is TGTGCCAGCAGCTGGGGGACAAGCCAGAACACTGAAGCTTTCTTT. The chain employs TRBV7-9 and TRBJ1-1; TRBD1 might be the D (6 bases). V lost 4 bases and J 1 base, leaving 13 bases between the germline ends. CDR1 is SEHNR, CDR2 FQNEAQ, per germline (reference sequence). The CDR3 runs to 15 residues.

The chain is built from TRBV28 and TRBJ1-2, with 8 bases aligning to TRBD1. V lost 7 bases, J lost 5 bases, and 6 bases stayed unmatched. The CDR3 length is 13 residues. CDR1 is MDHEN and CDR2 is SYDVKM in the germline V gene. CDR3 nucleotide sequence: TGTGCCAGCACTCCGGGACAGGTTTATGGCTACACCTTC. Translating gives CASTPGQVYGYTF.

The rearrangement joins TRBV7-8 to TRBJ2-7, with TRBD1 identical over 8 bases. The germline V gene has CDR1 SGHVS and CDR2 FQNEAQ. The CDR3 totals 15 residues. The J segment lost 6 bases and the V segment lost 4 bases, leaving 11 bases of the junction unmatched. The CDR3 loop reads CASSSEQGAGSEQYF. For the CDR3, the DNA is TGTGCCAGCAGCTCCGAGCAGGGGGCCGGAAGCGAGCAGTACTTC. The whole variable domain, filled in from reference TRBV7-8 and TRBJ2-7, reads GAGVSQSPRYKVAKRGQDVALRCDPISGHVSLFWYQQALGQGPEFLTYFQNEAQLDKSGLPSDRFFAERPEGSVSTLKIQRTQQEDSAVYLCASSSEQGAGSEQYFGPGTRLTVT.

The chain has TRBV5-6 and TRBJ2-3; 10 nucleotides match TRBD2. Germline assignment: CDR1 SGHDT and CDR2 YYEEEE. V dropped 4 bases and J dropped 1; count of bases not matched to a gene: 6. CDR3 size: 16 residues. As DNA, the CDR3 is TGTGCCAGCAGCCCGTCCGGGACTAGCGGCACAGATACGCAGTATTTT. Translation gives CASSPSGTSGTDTQYF.

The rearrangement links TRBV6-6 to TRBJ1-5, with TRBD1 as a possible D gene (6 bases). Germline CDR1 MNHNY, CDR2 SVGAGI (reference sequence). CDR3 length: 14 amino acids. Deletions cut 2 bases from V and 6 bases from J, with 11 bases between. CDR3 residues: CASSYPGQLQPQHF. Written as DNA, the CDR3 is TGTGCCAGCAGTTACCCGGGACAACTTCAGCCCCAGCATTTT.

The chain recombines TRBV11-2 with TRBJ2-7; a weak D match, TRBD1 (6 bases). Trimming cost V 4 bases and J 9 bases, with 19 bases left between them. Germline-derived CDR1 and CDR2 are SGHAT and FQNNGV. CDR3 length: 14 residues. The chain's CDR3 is CASSSPGQITRQYF. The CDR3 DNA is TGTGCCAGCAGCTCCCCGGGACAAATCACCCGGCAGTACTTC. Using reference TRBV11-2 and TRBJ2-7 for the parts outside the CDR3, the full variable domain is EAGVAQSPRYKIIEKRQSVAFWCNPISGHATLYWYQQILGQGPKLLIQFQNNGVVDDSQLPKDRFSAERLKGVDSTLKIQPAKLEDSAVYLCASSSPGQITRQYFGPGTRLTVT.

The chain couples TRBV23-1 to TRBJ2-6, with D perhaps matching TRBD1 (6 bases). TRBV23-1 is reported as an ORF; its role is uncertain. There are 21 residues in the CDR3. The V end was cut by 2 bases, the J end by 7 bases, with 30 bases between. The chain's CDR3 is CASSQAALPCGGLVLANVLTF. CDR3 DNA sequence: TGCGCCAGCAGTCAAGCGGCTTTGCCGTGTGGGGGCTTAGTTCTAGCCAACGTCCTGACTTTC.